Listed below are T cell receptor beta chains from one sample, sequenced in a study of shared clonotypes between healthy human individuals. Clones were read by immunoSEQ multiplex PCR, and TCRdb kept only the in-frame ones, dropping some. The data show roughly 660,000 clones, 80% to 95% seen once. The sequencing input was memory CD8+ T cells from PBMCs. The receptor source for this set is a man aged 18 to 30 in good health. Some clones in this sample may be carry-over from other donors' samples. The CDR3 runs from the conserved cysteine through the conserved F or W. D genes are given only for firm matches. A clone size is listed for some rows: how often the clone was seen (once, few, many), or a class if it is expanded.

len,d_gene,j_gene,v_gene,abundance,CDR3nt,CDR3aa
12,NA,TRBJ2-2,TRBV18,NA,TGTGCCAGCTCACCACCGGAGAGGGAGCTGTTTTTT,CASSPPERELFF
16,NA,TRBJ1-1,TRBV10-3,NA,TGTGCCATCAGTGAGTCCGAGGTTCAGGGTAGATCTGAAGCTTTCTTT,CAISESEVQGRSEAFF
16,NA,TRBJ2-3,TRBV2,NA,TGTGCCAGCAGTGAACGAGGGGTGCGAGGTACAGATACGCAGTATTTT,CASSERGVRGTDTQYF
16,NA,TRBJ2-1,TRBV5-1,NA,TGCGCCAGCAGCCCCCCTGGCGGGATATTTTACAATGAGCAGTTCTTC,CASSPPGGIFYNEQFF
16,NA,TRBJ2-7,TRBV27,NA,TGTGCCAGCAGTTTATCGGCTGGGGGTATCTACTACGAGCAGTACTTC,CASSLSAGGIYYEQYF
15,TRBD2,TRBJ2-1,TRBV4-1,NA,TGCGCCAGCAGCCCCCCAGCGGGAGTGTTCAATGAGCAGTTCTTC,CASSPPAGVFNEQFF
12,TRBD1,TRBJ1-1,TRBV7-8,once,TGTGCCAGCAGCTTAGGGGGACAGGGGGCTTTCTTT,CASSLGGQGAFF
13,NA,TRBJ2-5,TRBV13,NA,TGTGCCAGCAGCCTGGGATCCGAACAGACCCAGTACTTC,CASSLGSEQTQYF
15,NA,TRBJ2-5,TRBV7-6,NA,TGTGCCAGCAGCTTACTCAGGCGCCGGGAAGAGACCCAGTACTTC,CASSLLRRREETQYF
17,TRBD1,TRBJ1-2,TRBV6-1,NA,TGTGCCAGCAGTGAAGAACCTGGGACAGGAACCCAGTATGGCTACACCTTC,CASSEEPGTGTQYGYTF
14,NA,TRBJ2-1,TRBV29-1,NA,TGCAGCGCTGGGGTCGGGACGGACTACAATGAGCAGTTCTTC,CSAGVGTDYNEQFF
15,NA,TRBJ1-1,TRBV7-8,NA,TGTGCCAGCAGCCCCAAACAGCTCATGAACACTGAAGCTTTCTTT,CASSPKQLMNTEAFF
12,NA,TRBJ2-7,TRBV5-6,few,TGTGCCAGCAGCGGCGGGGAATACGAGCAGTACTTC,CASSGGEYEQYF
12,NA,TRBJ2-2,TRBV10-3,few,TGTGCCACCTGGACTGACACCGGGGAGCTGTTTTTT,CATWTDTGELFF
14,NA,TRBJ2-3,TRBV15,once,TGTGCCACCAGCAGACTCCCCGTAACAGATACGCAGTATTTT,CATSRLPVTDTQYF
12,TRBD1,TRBJ2-1,TRBV5-6,once,TGTGCCAGCAGCTCGACAGGGACGGAGCAGTTCTTC,CASSSTGTEQFF
14,NA,TRBJ2-1,TRBV11-2,NA,TGTGCCAGCAGCTTCCCAGGGAGCTGGAATGAGCAGTTCTTC,CASSFPGSWNEQFF
15,TRBD1,TRBJ1-4,TRBV7-9,NA,TGTGCCAGCAGCCCGGGGACAGCCGTAGGTGAAAAACTGTTTTTT,CASSPGTAVGEKLFF
13,NA,TRBJ2-3,TRBV12-5,NA,TGTGCTAGTGGTTCGGGAGGCACAGATACGCAGTATTTT,CASGSGGTDTQYF
14,NA,TRBJ1-5,TRBV19,NA,TGTGCCAGTAGTATAGATCGGAGCAGGCAGCCCCAGCATTTT,CASSIDRSRQPQHF
17,NA,TRBJ1-2,TRBV15,NA,TGTGCCACCAGCAGAGGGTTTGGGCAGAACCTAAACTATGGCTACACCTTC,CATSRGFGQNLNYGYTF
17,TRBD2,TRBJ2-2,TRBV6-4,NA,TGTGCCAGCAGTGACTCGGCTAGCGGGAGCGACACCGGGGAGCTGTTTTTT,CASSDSASGSDTGELFF
13,NA,TRBJ2-7,TRBV15,NA,TGTGCCACCAGCAGAGACGGCGACGACGAGCAGTACTTC,CATSRDGDDEQYF
13,NA,TRBJ1-1,TRBV27,NA,TGTGCCAGCAGTGCCCTGGTAATGAGTGAAGCTTTCTTT,CASSALVMSEAFF